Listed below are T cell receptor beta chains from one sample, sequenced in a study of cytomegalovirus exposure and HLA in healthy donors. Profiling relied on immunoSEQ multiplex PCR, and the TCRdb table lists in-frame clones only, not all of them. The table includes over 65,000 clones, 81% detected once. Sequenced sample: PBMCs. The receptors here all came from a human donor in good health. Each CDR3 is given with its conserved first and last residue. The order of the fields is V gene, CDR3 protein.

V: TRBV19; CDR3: CASRPSRAGSTDTQYF
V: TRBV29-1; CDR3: CSVEWQGNTEAFF
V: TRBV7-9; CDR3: CASSPTGGQFYNSPLHF
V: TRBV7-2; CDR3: CASAEYRDPTANEKLFF
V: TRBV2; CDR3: CASSGVTENEKLFF
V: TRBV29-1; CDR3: CSVVLSNEQFF
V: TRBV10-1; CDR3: CASSSLPAGTGYYEQYF
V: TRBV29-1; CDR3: CSVEEGGNEQFF
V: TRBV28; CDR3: CASSSGEQFF
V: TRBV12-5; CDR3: CASGLAGTGSYEQYF
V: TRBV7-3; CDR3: CASSLSPGSMYEQYF
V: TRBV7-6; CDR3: CASSSQGATGELFF
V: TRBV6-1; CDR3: CASSDVRGAPGSYEQYF
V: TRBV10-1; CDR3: CASSAGRGETYEQYF
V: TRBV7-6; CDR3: CASSEGQGNKYEQYF
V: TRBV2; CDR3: CASTQGYEQYF
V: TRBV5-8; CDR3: CASSLIFGRGGGYTF
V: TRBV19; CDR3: CASSPQISNQPQHF
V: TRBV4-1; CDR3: CASSLGSSNQPQHF
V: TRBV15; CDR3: CATSRDLATSGGFWQFF
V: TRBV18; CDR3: CASSPLDRGVAIQYF
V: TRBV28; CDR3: CASSYRGTPLHF
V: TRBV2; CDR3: CASSGRGNEQFF
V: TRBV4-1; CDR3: CASSQVGEQYF
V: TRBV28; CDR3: CASSQPSVRGYEQYF
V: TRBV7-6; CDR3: CASSLGVGGSWETQYF
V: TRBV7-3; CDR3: CASSSRQGAGNTIYF
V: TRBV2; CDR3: CASSEFNGGGLTF
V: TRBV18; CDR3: CASSPRSSGGGTQYF
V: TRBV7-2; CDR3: CAIGGASGGYEQYF
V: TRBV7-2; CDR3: CASGGEGNYGYTF
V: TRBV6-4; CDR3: CASSGDSGPYNEQFF
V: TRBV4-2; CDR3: CASSQVGQGAPGGELFF
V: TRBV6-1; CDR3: CASSGEAGRYEQYF
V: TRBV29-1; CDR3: CSAGQENQPQHF
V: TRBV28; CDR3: CASGRQVGKLFF
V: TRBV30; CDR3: CAWSVGLAVQETQYF
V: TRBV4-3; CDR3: CASSQEGQGTYGYTF
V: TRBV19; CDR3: CASSTQSNTEAFF
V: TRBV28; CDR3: CASSLVEGAQGVLNQPQHF
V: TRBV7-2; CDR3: CASSLIPTSGGASEQFF
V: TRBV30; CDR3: CAWAGRGSGELFF
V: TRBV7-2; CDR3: CASSLESSGSYNEQFF
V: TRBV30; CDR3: CAWSLGVGSTDTQYF
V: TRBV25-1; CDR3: CASSAPGTGRNYGYTF
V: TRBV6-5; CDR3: CASSRGGTPNTEAFF
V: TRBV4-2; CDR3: CASSQGPTGLEQFF
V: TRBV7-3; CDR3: CASSLSGGRGTNEQFF
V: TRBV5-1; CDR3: CASRGAGADGYPF